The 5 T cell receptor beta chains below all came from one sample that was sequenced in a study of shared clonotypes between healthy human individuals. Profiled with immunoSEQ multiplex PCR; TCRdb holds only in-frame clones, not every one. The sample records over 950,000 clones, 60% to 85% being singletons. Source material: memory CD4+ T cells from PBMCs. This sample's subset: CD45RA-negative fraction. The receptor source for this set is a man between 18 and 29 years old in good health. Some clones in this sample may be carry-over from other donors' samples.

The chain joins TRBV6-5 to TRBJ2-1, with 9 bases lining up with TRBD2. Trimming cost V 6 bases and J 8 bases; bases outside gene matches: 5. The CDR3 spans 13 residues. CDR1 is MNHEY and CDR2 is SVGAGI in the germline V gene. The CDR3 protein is CASRLAGLDEQFF. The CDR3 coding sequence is TGTGCCAGCAGGCTAGCGGGACTGGATGAGCAGTTCTTC.

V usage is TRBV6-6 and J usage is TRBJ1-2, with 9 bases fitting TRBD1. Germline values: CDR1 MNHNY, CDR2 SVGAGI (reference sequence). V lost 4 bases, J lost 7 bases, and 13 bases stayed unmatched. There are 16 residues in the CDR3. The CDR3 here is CASSLRTGVLIGGYTF. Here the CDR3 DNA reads TGTGCCAGCAGTTTACGGACAGGGGTCCTAATAGGTGGCTACACCTTC.

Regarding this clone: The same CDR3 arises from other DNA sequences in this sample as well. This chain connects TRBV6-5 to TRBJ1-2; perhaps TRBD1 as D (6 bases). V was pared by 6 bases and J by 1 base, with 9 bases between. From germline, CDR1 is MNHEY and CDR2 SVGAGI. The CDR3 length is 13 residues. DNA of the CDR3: TGTGCCAGCAGACTGGACAGTAACTATGGCTACACCTTC. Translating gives CASRLDSNYGYTF.

The CDR3 DNA follows: TGTGCCAGCTCACCAAAGGGGTGGCGGGCCTACGAGCAGTACTTC. Amino acid sequence: CASSPKGWRAYEQYF. The J gene is TRBJ2-7, the V gene TRBV18, with D tentatively TRBD1 or TRBD2 (5 bases each). Germline V gives CDR1 KGHSH, CDR2 LQKENI. The CDR3 is made up of 15 amino acids. V dropped 2 bases and J dropped 2 bases, with 13 bases sitting between them.

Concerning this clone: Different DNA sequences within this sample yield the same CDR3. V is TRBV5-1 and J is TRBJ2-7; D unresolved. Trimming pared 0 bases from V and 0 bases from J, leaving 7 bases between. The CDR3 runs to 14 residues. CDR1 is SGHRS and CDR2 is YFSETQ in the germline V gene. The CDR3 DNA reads TGCGCCAGCAGCTTGGACCCGAGCTCCTACGAGCAGTACTTC. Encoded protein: CASSLDPSSYEQYF.